One and the same sample provided the 11 T cell receptor beta chains below, sequenced in a study of shared clonotypes between healthy human individuals. Generated by immunoSEQ multiplex PCR, the TCRdb table keeps only in-frame clones and is missing some. The sample yields about 660,000 clones, roughly 70% seen once. What was sequenced was memory CD4+ T cells sorted from blood. Sample subset: CD45RA-negative fraction. The receptors were sampled from a woman in her thirties in good health.

This clone was seen more than once but under ten times. CDR3 amino acids: CSVGQGRANEKLFF. DNA for the CDR3: TGCAGCGTTGGACAGGGGAGGGCTAATGAAAAACTGTTTTTT. The V gene is TRBV29-1, the J gene TRBJ1-4; 8 positions match TRBD1. Trimming removed 4 bases from V and 3 bases from J; junction bases left unmatched: 4. Per germline, CDR1 SQVTM and CDR2 ANQGSEA. The CDR3 runs 14 residues.

This chain connects TRBV28 to TRBJ2-7, with TRBD2 identical over 8 bases. The CDR3 consists of 12 residues. With V trimmed by 8 bases and J by 8 bases, 8 bases remained unmatched. In germline, CDR1 is MDHEN, CDR2 SYDVKM. CDR3 in DNA: TGTGCCAGCGCTACCGCGGGAGGAAAGCAGTACTTC. This sequence encodes CASATAGGKQYF.

With respect to this clone: In the same sample, other DNA sequences code for this CDR3. The chain has TRBV5-5 and TRBJ2-7, with D unclear. Germline assignment: CDR1 SGHKS and CDR2 YYEKEE (reference sequence). The CDR3 extends over 12 amino acids. The V and J ends lost 1 base and 3 bases respectively, with 5 bases between them. CDR3 in amino acids: CASSLTDYEQYF. As DNA, the CDR3 is TGTGCCAGCAGCTTGACGGACTACGAGCAGTACTTC.

The rearrangement joins TRBV4-1 to TRBJ1-5, with 9 nucleotides matching TRBD1. This CDR3 is built from 19 residues. Trimming cost V 0 bases and J 2 bases; bases outside gene matches: 11. Germline values: CDR1 MGHRA, CDR2 YSYEKL. CDR3: CASSQDLGTGSSGNQPQHF. The DNA of the CDR3 is TGCGCCAGCAGCCAAGATCTAGGGACAGGGAGCAGTGGCAATCAGCCCCAGCATTTT.

This chain joins TRBV7-9 and TRBJ1-5; D might be TRBD1 (5 bases). This CDR3 spans 14 amino acids. V dropped 4 bases and J dropped 5 bases, with 12 bases sitting between them. Germline V gene sequence: CDR1 SEHNR, CDR2 FQNEAQ (reference sequence). The CDR3 DNA follows: TGTGCCAGCAGCTCCCAGGTGGGGGATCAGCCCCAGCATTTT. This codes for CASSSQVGDQPQHF. Drawing the rest from reference TRBV7-9 and TRBJ1-5, the complete variable domain is DTGVSQNPRHKITKRGQNVTFRCDPISEHNRLYWYRQTLGQGPEFLTYFQNEAQLEKSRLLSDRFSAERPKGSFSTLEIQRTEQGDSAMYLCASSSQVGDQPQHFGDGTRLSIL.

V and J are TRBV2 and TRBJ2-7, with 9 bases identical to TRBD2. The CDR3 is made up of 15 amino acids. Looked up from germline, CDR1 is SNHLY and CDR2 is FYNNEI. J was trimmed by 6 bases and V by 6 bases; bases with no gene match: 12. The chain's CDR3 is CASSGSGTSLGEQYF. DNA for the CDR3: TGTGCCAGCAGCGGCTCCGGGACTAGCCTAGGCGAGCAGTACTTC. Full variable domain (rest looked up from reference TRBV2 and TRBJ2-7): EPEVTQTPSHQVTQMGQEVILRCVPISNHLYFYWYRQILGQKVEFLVSFYNNEISEKSEIFDDQFSVERPDGSNFTLKIRSTKLEDSAMYFCASSGSGTSLGEQYFGPGTRLTVT.

The genes are TRBV7-7 and TRBJ1-1; 8 bases line up with TRBD1. The CDR3 length is 15 residues. Germline CDR1 reads SSHAT; CDR2 reads FNYEAQ (reference sequence). V lost 6 bases, J lost 4 bases, and 10 bases stayed unmatched. The DNA of the CDR3 is TGTGCCAGCAGAAAATTGACAGGGGTGGGCACTGAAGCTTTCTTT. This encodes CASRKLTGVGTEAFF.

This clone has a handful of counts. The chain joins TRBV6-6 to TRBJ1-1; D is unclear. The germline V gene encodes CDR1 MNHNY and CDR2 SVGAGI (reference sequence). CDR3 length equals 13 residues. V gave up 4 bases and J gave up 0 bases, with 6 bases separating them. The CDR3 coding sequence is TGTGCCAGCAGTTCCTTATTGAACACTGAAGCTTTCTTT. Translation gives CASSSLLNTEAFF.

V gene TRBV7-2 combines with J gene TRBJ2-2; 7 bases align to TRBD1. Trimming at V came to 3 bases and at J to 5 bases, leaving 3 bases not matched to a gene. CDR1 is SGHTA, CDR2 FQGNSA, per germline. The CDR3 has 14 residues. In DNA, the CDR3 is TGTGCCAGCAGCTTTGACAGGGAAACCGGGGAGCTGTTTTTT. Protein: CASSFDRETGELFF.

The chain employs TRBV4-1 and TRBJ2-4; TRBD2 might be the D (6 bases). CDR3 size: 14 residues. Trimming removed 2 bases from V and 7 bases from J, with 12 bases in between. Germline CDR1 and CDR2: MGHRA and YSYEKL. Here the CDR3 reads CASSQPAGRNIQYF. CDR3 in DNA: TGCGCCAGCAGCCAACCGGCAGGGAGGAACATTCAGTACTTC.

This chain joins TRBV7-9 and TRBJ2-1; D unresolved. V shed 0 bases and J shed 6 bases, with 15 bases lying between them. This CDR3 is 16 amino acids long. CDR1 is SEHNR and CDR2 is FQNEAQ in the germline V gene (reference sequence). DNA for the CDR3: TGTGCCAGCAGCTTAGCGACCGGGCGGAGATCCAATGAGCAGTTCTTC. Its protein product is CASSLATGRRSNEQFF. The variable domain in full, completed from reference TRBV7-9 and TRBJ2-1, reads DTGVSQNPRHKITKRGQNVTFRCDPISEHNRLYWYRQTLGQGPEFLTYFQNEAQLEKSRLLSDRFSAERPKGSFSTLEIQRTEQGDSAMYLCASSLATGRRSNEQFFGPGTRLTVL.